The table lists the clone carrying this T cell receptor (beta chain) with a few counts. Germline-derived CDR1 and CDR2 are SNHLY and FYNNEI. Trimming removed 11 bases from V and 0 bases from J; junction bases left unmatched: 6. CDR3 length: 15 amino acids. This PCR relied on a set of 60 Vbeta primers and 13 Jbeta primers. Libraries were prepared by immunoSEQ multiplex PCR; TCRdb keeps only in-frame clonotypes and omits some of them. The sample contains 140,000 or so clones, roughly 85% of which appear only once. This record comes from a study of cytomegalovirus exposure and HLA in healthy donors. The V call is TRBV2, the J call TRBJ1-4, with 10 bases fitting TRBD1. The source material was PBMCs. The source is a woman under 40 in good health and CMV-seronegative. CDR3 protein: CAGSTGGSTNEKLFF. CDR3 in DNA: TGTGCCGGGTCGACAGGGGGCTCAACTAATGAAAAACTGTTTTTT.